Shown below are 14 T cell receptor beta chains from a single sample sequenced in a study of blood T cells in healthy people across ages. The authors ran a second PCR of roughly 7 to 11 cycles using a sample-barcoded 5' primer and a J-beta primer mix. TCRdb independently ran MiXCR on the 5' RACE reads; one entry per CDR3 protein. The sample carries 1.5 million to 2 million distinct CDR3 sequences, 28% recorded once. Sequences were obtained from blood. These receptors all come from a woman in her 30s in good health.

This clonotype appeared many times. The rearrangement uses TRBV7-6 and TRBJ2-3; D gene ambiguous. With 3 bases removed from V and 1 base from J, the gap between germline ends came to 23 bases. Germline values: CDR1 SGHVS, CDR2 FNYEAQ. This CDR3 is built from 19 residues. In DNA, the CDR3 is TGTGCCAGCAGCTTCAGGACGGCTCAGAGCTTGACCCGCACAGATACGCAGTATTTT. Translation: CASSFRTAQSLTRTDTQYF.

This clonotype has only a few counts. One junction end does not reproduce the germline sequence, and a read error may be involved. This rearrangement joins TRBV6-2 or TRBV6-3 to TRBJ2-7, with D possibly TRBD2 on 5 matching bases. CDR1 is MNHEY, CDR2 SVGEGT, per germline. The CDR3 extends over 14 amino acids. The chain's CDR3 is CASIDSGDDYERYF. CDR3 nucleotides: TGTGCCAGCATTGACTCCGGAGACGACTACGAGCGGTACTTC.

The rearrangement uses TRBV6-5 and TRBJ2-5; TRBD2 agrees at 7 bases. The CDR3 has 16 residues. The V gene end was trimmed by 6 bases and the J gene end by 2 bases; junction bases not matched to a gene: 12. Germline values: CDR1 MNHEY, CDR2 SVGAGI. CDR3 sequence (DNA): TGTGCCAGCAGATCCTCCGGGGCTAGCGGACAAGAGACCCAGTACTTC. Its protein is CASRSSGASGQETQYF.

The chain recombines TRBV20-1 with TRBJ2-2, with 9 nucleotides matching TRBD1. Germline V gene lookup returns CDR1 DFQATT and CDR2 SNEGSKA (reference sequence). The CDR3 runs to 14 residues. V gave up 6 bases and J gave up 1 base; unmatched junction bases: 3. The DNA of the CDR3 is TGCAGTGCCAAGGGACAGGGGAACACCGGGGAGCTGTTTTTT. This sequence encodes CSAKGQGNTGELFF.

This clonotype was counted at least ten times. The genes are TRBV27 and TRBJ2-7; D remains ambiguous. The germline V gene encodes CDR1 MNHEY and CDR2 SMNVEV (reference sequence). The CDR3 runs to 10 residues. Trimming pared 7 bases from V and 4 bases from J, leaving 5 bases between. The CDR3 sequence is CASTYYEQYF. The CDR3 region has the DNA TGTGCCAGCACGTATTACGAGCAGTACTTC.

This clonotype occurred a few times. The chain uses TRBV12-3 or TRBV12-4 and TRBJ1-2, with D perhaps matching TRBD1 (6 bases). The CDR3 totals 14 residues. V was pared by 2 bases and J by 7 bases, with 14 bases between. The CDR3 nucleotides read TGTGCCAGCAGTTTACACCCCCAGGGGTCTGGCTACACCTTC. This gives the protein CASSLHPQGSGYTF.

This clonotype was seen more than once but under ten times. The chain recombines TRBV14 with TRBJ2-1, with 8 bases matching TRBD2. J was trimmed by 0 bases and V by 0 bases; bases with no gene match: 4. Germline V CDR1 and CDR2: SGHDN, FVKESK. The CDR3 extends over 17 amino acids. The CDR3 region is CASSQEAGLGSYNEQFF. DNA for the CDR3: TGTGCCAGCAGCCAAGAGGCGGGACTAGGCTCCTACAATGAGCAGTTCTTC.

V and J are TRBV6-2 or TRBV6-3 and TRBJ1-5; no clear D gene. The CDR3 spans 13 residues. With 10 bases removed from V and 2 bases from J, the gap between germline ends came to 12 bases. Germline assignment: CDR1 MNHEY and CDR2 SVGEGT. The CDR3 spells CATLPSGNQPQHF. The CDR3 DNA reads TGTGCCACCCTGCCGTCTGGCAATCAGCCCCAGCATTTT.

The chain combines TRBV9 with TRBJ2-1, with TRBD1 matching 8 bases. CDR1 is SGDLS, CDR2 YYNGEE, per germline. The CDR3 sequence is 18 residues long. V lost 3 bases to trimming and J lost 2 bases; unmatched junction nucleotides: 13. The CDR3 DNA follows: TGTGCCAGCAGCGCCTCAAAGACAGGGGTAAGGACCTACAATGAGCAGTTCTTC. This translates into CASSASKTGVRTYNEQFF.

Many counts were recorded for this clonotype. The gene calls are TRBV4-3 and TRBJ1-2, with D perhaps TRBD1 (6 bases). The length of the CDR3 is 15 residues. Trimming took off 0 bases at V and 1 base at J, with 9 bases between the two ends. Germline CDR1 reads LGHNA; CDR2 reads YSLEER. The DNA for the CDR3 is TGCGCCAGCAGCCAAGACCCCAGGGGTAACTATGGCTACACCTTC. Its translation: CASSQDPRGNYGYTF.

This clonotype has a count of ten or more. The chain links TRBV7-2 to TRBJ2-4; TRBD2 matches at 7 bases. The CDR3 loop spans 17 amino acids. V shed 5 bases and J 6 bases; nucleotides not matched to a gene: 16. Germline lookup yields CDR1 SGHTA and CDR2 FQGNSA. The CDR3 is CASSPSAFGGGGNIQYF. CDR3 DNA sequence: TGTGCCAGCAGCCCAAGCGCTTTTGGTGGCGGGGGAAACATTCAGTACTTC.

This clonotype was seen a few times. The chain employs TRBV11-3 and TRBJ2-7; D unclear. Trimming removed 7 bases from V and 6 bases from J, with 4 bases in between. The CDR3 covers 9 residues. Germline CDR1 is SGHNT and CDR2 is YENEEA. CDR3 sequence reads: CASNPEQYF. DNA of the CDR3: TGTGCCAGCAATCCCGAGCAGTACTTC. The variable domain in full, with the rest retrieved from reference TRBV11-3 and TRBJ2-7, is EAGVVQSPRYKIIEKKQPVAFWCNPISGHNTLYWYLQNLGQGPELLIRYENEEAVDDSQLPKDRFSAERLKGVDSTLKIQPAELGDSAVYLCASNPEQYFGPGTRLTVT.

In this sample, this clonotype turned up a few times. CDR3 sequence: CASSFAVEETQYF. The CDR3 coding sequence is TGTGCCAGCAGCTTCGCAGTAGAAGAGACCCAGTACTTC. The chain links TRBV7-6 to TRBJ2-5; D ambiguous. The V end was cut by 3 bases, the J end by 3 bases, with 8 bases between. Germline V lookup: CDR1 SGHVS, CDR2 FNYEAQ. This CDR3 region has 13 residues. Full variable domain (outside the CDR3, taken from reference TRBV7-6 and TRBJ2-5): GAGVSQSPRYKVTKRGQDVALRCDPISGHVSLYWYRQALGQGPEFLTYFNYEAQQDKSGLPNDRFSAERPEGSISTLTIQRTEQRDSAMYRCASSFAVEETQYFGPGTRLLVL.

This clonotype has just a few counts. The V and J genes are TRBV12-5 and TRBJ2-1; D uncertain. CDR1 and CDR2 (germline): LGHNT, FRNRAP. The CDR3 is 14 residues long. Trimming removed 3 bases at V and 8 bases at J, with 14 bases between. Written as DNA, the CDR3 is TGTGCTAGTGGTTTCCCTACAAGATGGGATGAGCAGTTCTTC. It yields the protein CASGFPTRWDEQFF.